This is a list of T cell receptor beta chains from one sample in a study of OX40 agonist ivuxolimab in advanced cancers. The data were produced by immunoSEQ multiplex PCR, yet TCRdb's version contains in-frame clones alone and is incomplete. The sample has about 84,000 clones; about 93% are singletons. The sequencing used CD4+ or CD8+ T cells sorted from blood, collected in a trial of the OX40 agonist ivuxolimab. Source of these receptors: an adult with an advanced solid tumor such as melanoma, head and neck, liver or kidney cancer. Both conserved end residues are part of each CDR3. The order of the fields is clone size, J gene, D gene, V gene, CDR3 length, CDR3 protein, CDR3 DNA. A D gene is named only where the DNA matches it firmly. Size values are once, few and many counts, or a class for expanded clones, and some rows have none.

. | TRBJ1-2 | . | TRBV28 | 15 | CASSANPLGWVGYTF | TGTGCCAGCAGTGCCAACCCCCTGGGCTGGGTTGGCTACACCTTC
. | TRBJ2-7 | . | TRBV28 | 14 | CASSFPQGSYEQYF | TGTGCCAGCAGTTTCCCACAGGGCTCCTACGAGCAGTACTTC
. | TRBJ1-1 | TRBD1 | TRBV4-3 | 15 | CASSQFPGQVTEAFF | TGCGCCAGCAGCCAGTTTCCGGGACAGGTCACTGAAGCTTTCTTT
. | TRBJ2-3 | . | TRBV28 | 15 | CASSTRADSTDTQYF | TGTGCCAGCAGTACTCGGGCGGATAGCACAGATACGCAGTATTTT
. | TRBJ2-7 | . | TRBV6-5 | 15 | CATRMKRASSYEQYF | TGTGCCACCCGTATGAAGCGGGCTTCCTCCTACGAGCAGTACTTC
. | TRBJ2-7 | . | TRBV7-2 | 14 | CASSLRDGPYEQYF | TGTGCCAGCAGCCTGAGGGATGGGCCCTACGAGCAGTACTTC
. | TRBJ2-7 | . | TRBV5-8 | 12 | CASRAFDYEQYF | TGTGCCAGCAGGGCGTTTGACTACGAGCAGTACTTC
. | TRBJ2-1 | . | TRBV9 | 15 | CASSVGGEPYNEQFF | TGTGCCAGCAGCGTAGGCGGGGAACCTTACAATGAGCAGTTCTTC
. | TRBJ1-1 | TRBD1 | TRBV5-1 | 15 | CASSWSGGSNTEAFF | TGCGCCAGCAGCTGGTCAGGGGGCTCGAACACTGAAGCTTTCTTT
. | TRBJ1-2 | . | TRBV21-1 | 14 | CASSRTGRGYGYTF | TGTGCCAGCAGTCGGACAGGGAGGGGCTATGGCTACACCTTC
. | TRBJ2-7 | TRBD2 | TRBV27 | 15 | CASSWGTSGSYEQYF | TGTGCCAGCAGTTGGGGGACTAGCGGGAGTTATGAGCAGTACTTC
. | TRBJ1-1 | . | TRBV27 | 14 | CASSSPGGSTEAFF | TGTGCCAGCAGTTCCCCAGGCGGGTCCACTGAAGCTTTCTTT
. | TRBJ2-1 | . | TRBV13 | 14 | CASSPGLTYNEQFF | TGTGCCAGCAGCCCCGGACTCACCTACAATGAGCAGTTCTTC
. | TRBJ2-7 | . | TRBV29-1 | 11 | CSVEMTYEQYF | TGCAGCGTTGAGATGACCTACGAGCAGTACTTC
. | TRBJ2-3 | . | TRBV4-3 | 13 | CASSQDRPDTQYF | TGCGCCAGCAGCCAAGATCGGCCAGATACGCAGTATTTT
. | TRBJ2-7 | . | TRBV6-5 | 10 | CAGRSYEQYF | TGTGCCGGACGTAGTTACGAGCAGTACTTC
. | TRBJ2-1 | . | TRBV7-3 | 14 | CASSLAPGVGEQFF | TGTGCCAGCAGCTTAGCCCCAGGGGTAGGAGAGCAGTTCTTC
. | TRBJ2-7 | TRBD2 | TRBV7-9 | 16 | CASSHKLAESSYEQYF | TGTGCCAGCAGCCACAAACTAGCGGAAAGCTCCTACGAGCAGTACTTC
. | TRBJ2-7 | TRBD1 | TRBV28 | 14 | CASRIQGAHHEQYF | TGTGCCAGCAGGATACAGGGGGCGCACCACGAGCAGTACTTC
. | TRBJ2-5 | TRBD2 | TRBV9 | 15 | CASSVASGRGGTQYF | TGTGCCAGCAGCGTCGCTAGCGGGAGAGGGGGGACCCAGTACTTC
. | TRBJ2-2 | . | TRBV6-5 | 14 | CASSYSVGTGELFF | TGTGCCAGCAGTTACTCTGTCGGCACCGGGGAGCTGTTTTTT
. | TRBJ2-7 | TRBD2 | TRBV7-6 | 16 | CASSLAGSGSSYEQYF | TGTGCCAGCAGCTTAGCGGGTAGCGGGAGCTCCTACGAGCAGTACTTC
. | TRBJ2-7 | TRBD1 | TRBV5-6 | 14 | CASSFGTGTYEQYF | TGTGCCAGCAGCTTCGGGACAGGTACCTACGAGCAGTACTTC
. | TRBJ2-7 | . | TRBV7-9 | 13 | CASSSTKAGEQYF | TGTGCCAGCAGCTCTACAAAGGCGGGTGAGCAGTACTTC
. | TRBJ1-1 | . | TRBV27 | 14 | CASSLGVPNTEAFF | TGTGCCAGCAGTTTAGGGGTCCCGAACACTGAAGCTTTCTTT
. | TRBJ2-7 | TRBD2 | TRBV4-1 | 16 | CASSQSVAGGSYEQYF | TGCGCCAGCAGCCAATCAGTAGCGGGAGGGTCCTACGAGCAGTACTTC
. | TRBJ2-7 | . | TRBV5-6 | 13 | CASSLYRSYEQYF | TGTGCCAGCAGCTTGTACCGATCCTACGAGCAGTACTTC
. | TRBJ2-3 | TRBD1 | TRBV9 | 15 | CASSPGTGGVDTQYF | TGTGCCAGCAGCCCCGGGACAGGGGGCGTAGATACGCAGTATTTT
. | TRBJ2-3 | . | TRBV7-3 | 17 | CASSSILGQGTTDTQYF | TGTGCCAGCAGCTCCATATTGGGGCAGGGGACCACAGATACGCAGTATTTT
. | TRBJ2-1 | . | TRBV5-6 | 12 | CASHGSWDSQFF | TGTGCCAGCCACGGAAGCTGGGACTCGCAGTTCTTC
. | TRBJ2-2 | . | TRBV7-2 | 14 | CASSYLAPTGELFF | TGTGCCAGCAGCTATCTAGCCCCCACCGGGGAGCTGTTTTTT
. | TRBJ2-3 | TRBD2 | TRBV23-1 | 21 | CASSQPTPTSGRTISTDTQYF | TGCGCCAGCAGTCAACCCACCCCAACTAGCGGGAGGACAATTAGCACAGATACGCAGTATTTT
. | TRBJ2-7 | . | TRBV30 | 15 | CAWSVERPHSYEQYF | TGTGCCTGGAGTGTTGAGCGGCCGCATTCCTACGAGCAGTACTTC
. | TRBJ2-3 | . | TRBV29-1 | 10 | CSVFADTQYF | TGCAGCGTTTTCGCAGATACGCAGTATTTT
. | TRBJ2-2 | TRBD2 | TRBV6-1 | 17 | CASSEWRDYAGAGELFF | TGTGCCAGCAGTGAATGGCGGGACTATGCCGGGGCCGGGGAGCTGTTTTTT
. | TRBJ1-1 | . | TRBV9 | 14 | CASSVTGLNTEAFF | TGTGCCAGCAGCGTAACAGGACTGAACACTGAAGCTTTCTTT
. | TRBJ2-1 | . | TRBV4-1 | 15 | CASSRGGSLQDEQFF | TGCGCCAGCAGCCGAGGGGGATCCCTACAAGATGAGCAGTTCTTC
. | TRBJ2-7 | TRBD2 | TRBV11-2 | 14 | CASSLLSGSYEQYF | TGTGCCAGCAGCTTGCTTAGCGGGAGCTACGAGCAGTACTTC
. | TRBJ1-5 | TRBD1 | TRBV6-5 | 14 | CASRSQGAGQPQHF | TGTGCCAGCAGATCCCAGGGGGCCGGTCAGCCCCAGCATTTT
. | TRBJ1-1 | . | TRBV7-9 | 11 | CASSLGGEAFF | TGTGCCAGCAGCTTAGGGGGGGAAGCTTTCTTT
. | TRBJ1-1 | TRBD1 | TRBV28 | 16 | CASSVTGTGGSTEAFF | TGTGCCAGCAGTGTAACCGGGACAGGGGGTAGCACTGAAGCTTTCTTT
once | TRBJ2-1 | . | TRBV12-5 | 15 | CASGMTGTPYNEQFF | TGTGCTAGTGGGATGACCGGGACTCCTTACAATGAGCAGTTCTTC
. | TRBJ2-3 | . | TRBV21-1 | 17 | CASSNPPREGKTDTQYF | TGTGCCAGCAGCAACCCGCCGCGGGAGGGCAAGACAGATACGCAGTATTTT
. | TRBJ2-1 | . | TRBV11-2 | 13 | CASSFFVDNEQFF | TGTGCCAGCAGCTTTTTTGTTGACAATGAGCAGTTCTTC
. | TRBJ2-7 | . | TRBV19 | 14 | CASSIGGTSYEQYF | TGTGCCAGTAGTATTGGCGGGACCTCCTACGAGCAGTACTTC
. | TRBJ2-3 | TRBD1 | TRBV25-1 | 14 | CASSHRGFTDTQYF | TGTGCCAGCAGTCACAGGGGGTTCACAGATACGCAGTATTTT
. | TRBJ2-2 | . | TRBV21-1 | 13 | CASSLQETGELFF | TGTGCCAGCAGCCTACAGGAAACCGGGGAGCTGTTTTTT
once | TRBJ2-7 | . | TRBV7-2 | 15 | CASSSMDSISYEQYF | TGTGCCAGCAGCTCCATGGACTCGATTAGCTACGAGCAGTACTTC
. | TRBJ1-5 | TRBD1 | TRBV30 | 13 | CAWSVQGGQPQHF | TGTGCCTGGAGTGTACAAGGGGGCCAGCCCCAGCATTTT
. | TRBJ2-5 | TRBD2 | TRBV6-7 | 21 | CASSYPTDRGTSGRKKETQYF | TGTGCCAGCAGTTACCCAACAGACAGGGGGACTAGCGGGAGGAAAAAAGAGACCCAGTACTTC
. | TRBJ2-3 | . | TRBV9 | 16 | CASSVGSAGNTDTQYF | TGTGCCAGCAGCGTAGGGTCAGCAGGAAACACAGATACGCAGTATTTT
. | TRBJ2-3 | . | TRBV11-1 | 12 | CASSLGPVAQYF | TGTGCCAGCAGCTTAGGGCCGGTGGCGCAGTATTTT
. | TRBJ2-7 | . | TRBV28 | 15 | CASSSSLSTGFEQYF | TGTGCCAGCAGTTCATCCCTATCGACAGGTTTCGAGCAGTACTTC
once | TRBJ2-4 | . | TRBV5-4 | 15 | CASSFSGTVENIQYF | TGTGCCAGCAGCTTTTCCGGGACCGTGGAAAACATTCAGTACTTC